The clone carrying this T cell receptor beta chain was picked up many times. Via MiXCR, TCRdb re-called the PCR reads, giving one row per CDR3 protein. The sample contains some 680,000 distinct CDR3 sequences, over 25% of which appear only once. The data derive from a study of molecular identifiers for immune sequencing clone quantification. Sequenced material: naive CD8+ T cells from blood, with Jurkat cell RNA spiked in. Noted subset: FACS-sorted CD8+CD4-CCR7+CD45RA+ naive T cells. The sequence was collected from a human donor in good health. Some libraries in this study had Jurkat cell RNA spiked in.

The CDR3 DNA follows: TGCGCCAGCAGCTTGGTTGCGCCCTGGGACACAGATACGCAGTATTTT. This translates into CASSLVAPWDTDTQYF. This chain connects TRBV5-1 to TRBJ2-3; D remains unclear. CDR1 and CDR2 from the germline V gene are SGHRS and YFSETQ. The V end was cut by 0 bases, the J end by 2 bases, with 13 bases between. The CDR3 sequence is 16 residues long. The full variable domain, in which reference TRBV5-1 and TRBJ2-3 provide the parts outside the CDR3, is KAGVTQTPRYLIKTRGQQVTLSCSPISGHRSVSWYQQTPGQGLQFLFEYFSETQRNKGNFPGRFSGRQFSNSRSEMNVSTLELGDSALYLCASSLVAPWDTDTQYFGPGTRLTVL.